This T cell receptor (beta chain) appears in the sequencing data of a study of T-cell reconstitution after alpha-beta-depleted transplantation in children. V lost 1 base and J 4 bases, leaving 16 bases between the germline ends. In germline, CDR1 is SGHTA, CDR2 FQGNSA. CDR3 length equals 16 residues. Unique molecular identifiers were incorporated into the prepared TCRbeta library. TCRdb recomputed calls from the PCR reads with MiXCR, one row per CDR3 protein. The data contain approximately 400,000 distinct CDR3 sequences, roughly a tenth of them seen just once; the ten biggest clones take up 5% to 6.5%.

Here the sequenced sample was PBMCs from the stem cell graft donor, taken from the stem cell graft. V is TRBV7-2 and J is TRBJ2-5, with D hard to call. This receptor was obtained from a human donor who donated a stem cell graft to a child with acute myeloid leukemia. The CDR3 sequence: CASSLGFAGRAETQYF. CDR3 in DNA: TGTGCCAGCAGCTTAGGGTTTGCTGGCAGAGCAGAGACCCAGTACTTC. The full variable domain, its missing parts supplied by reference TRBV7-2 and TRBJ2-5, is GAGVSQSPSNKVTEKGKDVELRCDPISGHTALYWYRQSLGQGLEFLIYFQGNSAPDKSGLPSDRFSAERTGGSVSTLTIQRTQQEDSAVYLCASSLGFAGRAETQYFGPGTRLLVL.